This TCR beta chain comes out of a study of blood T cells in healthy people across ages. Study outcomes and limitations: Strongly correlated with naive T cell percentage was TCR beta diversity. Long-lived donors had more naive CD4+ cells and higher diversity than aged donors.

Germline CDR1 is SNHLY and CDR2 is FYNNEI. CDR3 length: 15 amino acids. Combining a sample-barcoded 5' primer with a J-beta primer mix, a second PCR ran for 7 to 11 cycles. One entry per CDR3 protein results from TCRdb running MiXCR on the 5' RACE reads. The table lists about 1.7 million distinct CDR3 sequences, 28% of them singletons. This clonotype was recorded a few times. Its antigen is still unknown. An end of the junction differs from the germline gene, which may be a read error. Samples each had at least 6 micrograms of total RNA extracted. The chain is built from TRBV2 and TRBJ1-5; D is undetermined. The sample comprised blood. This TCR was recovered from a woman aged 30 to 39 in good health. The CDR3 DNA reads TGTGCCAGTAGTGAGCCCGGGTTGCGCAATCAGCCCCAGCATTTT. This gives the protein CASSEPGLRNQPQHF.